This TCR beta chain derives from a study of T cell responses to AZD1222 COVID-19 vaccine. Study-wide points: Baseline seropositivity characterized only 5 or 6 AZD1222 recipients. Only after the peak T cell response were repertoires sampled. The donor group comprised mostly white British people and more females; the analysis possibly underestimated clonal diversity. The span of vaccine-associated CD4 TCRs extended across spike, with dominance at 160-218 and 743-854.

Concerning this clone itself: Its antigen is as yet unknown.

Germline CDR1 and CDR2: SGHVS and FNYEAQ. V was clipped by 1 base and J by 4 bases, with 13 bases between them. The CDR3 is 16 residues long. The protocol was immunoSEQ multiplex PCR, while the TCRdb copy is restricted to in-frame clones and leaves out a portion. In the table there are 50,000 or so clones, 75% to 90% of which are singletons. This rearrangement joins TRBV7-6 to TRBJ2-2, with unresolved D. This sequence originates from an adult who received the AZD1222 COVID-19 vaccine. Sequencing used peripheral blood, obtained 28 days after the second AZD1222 dose. CDR3 protein: CASSLEARTVTGELFF. The CDR3 bases are TGTGCCAGCAGCTTAGAAGCCCGAACAGTCACCGGGGAGCTGTTTTTT.